This TCR beta chain was obtained from a study of shared clonotypes between healthy human individuals. The study's findings and limits: The study's rarefaction showed incomplete sorted-subset sequencing despite large depth.

Data came from immunoSEQ multiplex PCR; TCRdb stores just in-frame clones and leaves some out. Of millions of clones listed, 93% are singletons. This clone was seen a single time. Its specificity is not known. The trim removed 3 bases at V and 9 bases at J, leaving 7 bases unmatched. The CDR3 spans 14 residues. Per germline, CDR1 SGHTA and CDR2 FQGTGA. The rearrangement links TRBV7-3 to TRBJ2-1; 8 bases fit TRBD2. Sequencing used naive CD4+ T cells from PBMCs. Documented subset: CD45RA+ positively selected. The TCR sequence derives from a man aged 18 to 29 in good health. Some clones in this sample may be carry-over from other donors' samples. In DNA form, the CDR3 reads TGTGCCAGCAGCTTTTTTAGCGGGGCGGGTGAGCAGTTCTTC. Residues: CASSFFSGAGEQFF.